A selection of T cell receptor beta chains follows, all from one sample in a study of blood T cell repertoires in COVID-19. Assay used: immunoSEQ multiplex PCR; TCRdb lists only in-frame clones, some missing. This table holds under 200,000 clones, roughly 80% found once. The specimen was PBMCs or T cells enriched from blood (not recorded which). Source of these receptors: a woman aged 60-75 years with acute COVID-19. Both conserved end residues are part of each CDR3. D genes are given only for firm matches. The listing skips clone size in some rows; elsewhere it reads once, few, many or a size class.

V: TRBV9; size: .; J: TRBJ1-3; D: TRBD1; DNA: TGTGCCAGCAGCGCCGGGACAGGGGGAGGTGGAAACACCATATATTTT; CDR3: CASSAGTGGGGNTIYF
V: TRBV4-3; size: .; J: TRBJ1-6; D: .; DNA: TGCGCCAGCAGCCAAGAATTCGACAGTGGTTCACCCCTCCACTTT; CDR3: CASSQEFDSGSPLHF
V: TRBV7-2; size: .; J: TRBJ1-6; D: TRBD1; DNA: TGTGCCAGCAGCTTAGTGGGGACAGATAATTCACCCCTCCACTTT; CDR3: CASSLVGTDNSPLHF
V: TRBV4-1; size: .; J: TRBJ1-2; D: TRBD1; DNA: TGCGCCAGCAGCCAAGAAGGCGGGACAGCTTCATACTATGGCTACACCTTC; CDR3: CASSQEGGTASYYGYTF
V: TRBV3-1/TRBV3-2; size: once; J: TRBJ2-1; D: .; DNA: TGTGCCAGCACCATGGACCCAGGGTTTTACAATGAGCAGTTCTTC; CDR3: CASTMDPGFYNEQFF
V: TRBV28; size: .; J: TRBJ1-1; D: TRBD1; DNA: TGTGCCAGCAGTTTAGGGACAGGTGAAGCTTTCTTT; CDR3: CASSLGTGEAFF
V: TRBV5-5; size: .; J: TRBJ2-2; D: .; DNA: TGTGCCAGCAGCTTGGGAGCCGCGGCCGGGGAGCTGTTTTTT; CDR3: CASSLGAAAGELFF
V: TRBV7-2; size: .; J: TRBJ2-1; D: .; DNA: TGTGCCAGCAGTCACCCCCTAGACGTTGGAGGTTGGTTCTTC; CDR3: CASSHPLDVGGWFF
V: TRBV4-3; size: .; J: TRBJ2-1; D: .; DNA: TGCGCCAGCAGCCAACAGCCGCCGGGAGACGAGCAGTTCTTC; CDR3: CASSQQPPGDEQFF
V: TRBV27; size: .; J: TRBJ2-3; D: .; DNA: TGTGCCAGCAGTTCACCCATCCGACAGGCCCGTGGAACGCAGTATTTT; CDR3: CASSSPIRQARGTQYF
V: TRBV11-2; size: once; J: TRBJ2-5; D: .; DNA: TGTGCCAGCAGCTCCTCCGGGGGAAGACCAGGAGAGACCCAGTACTTC; CDR3: CASSSSGGRPGETQYF
V: TRBV7-8; size: few; J: TRBJ2-1; D: TRBD1; DNA: TGTGCCAGCAGCCGCTCCCGGGACAGGGCCTACAATGAGCAGTTCTTC; CDR3: CASSRSRDRAYNEQFF
V: TRBV24-1; size: once; J: TRBJ2-2; D: TRBD1; DNA: TGTGCCACCAGTGATTTGGGACAGGGGAAGGACACCGGGGAGCTGTTTTTT; CDR3: CATSDLGQGKDTGELFF
V: TRBV23-1; size: .; J: TRBJ1-4; D: TRBD1; DNA: TGCGCCAGCAGTCAATCAACAGGGGAGAATGAAAAACTGTTTTTT; CDR3: CASSQSTGENEKLFF
V: TRBV18; size: .; J: TRBJ1-3; D: TRBD1; DNA: TGTGCCAGCTCACCAGGGACAGGGAACGCTGGAAACACCATATATTTT; CDR3: CASSPGTGNAGNTIYF
V: TRBV6-2/TRBV6-3; size: .; J: TRBJ1-2; D: .; DNA: TGTGCCAGCAGTTACTCGTGGCCCCCGGGGGATGACTATGGCTACACCTTC; CDR3: CASSYSWPPGDDYGYTF
V: TRBV12-3/TRBV12-4; size: .; J: TRBJ2-3; D: .; DNA: TGTGCCAGCAGTCCTACAGGGATGGAACAGTATTTT; CDR3: CASSPTGMEQYF
V: TRBV29-1; size: .; J: TRBJ2-1; D: TRBD1; DNA: TGCAGCTCCCGCGGGACAGGGACCAATGAGCAGTTCTTC; CDR3: CSSRGTGTNEQFF
V: TRBV7-8; size: .; J: TRBJ1-6; D: .; DNA: TGTGCCAGCAGCGGTAGTAATTCACCCCTCCACTTT; CDR3: CASSGSNSPLHF
V: TRBV5-1; size: few; J: TRBJ2-2; D: TRBD2; DNA: TGCGCCAGCAGCCCCGGACTAGCGGGTGGCACCGGGGAGCTGTTTTTT; CDR3: CASSPGLAGGTGELFF
V: TRBV7-2; size: .; J: TRBJ2-3; D: TRBD2; DNA: TGTGCCAGCAGCTTTAGCGGGGGGCTAACCAGGCGGCAGTATTTT; CDR3: CASSFSGGLTRRQYF
V: TRBV11-2; size: .; J: TRBJ1-4; D: TRBD1; DNA: TGTGCCAGCAGCGCCGGACAGGGGGCGGAAAAACTGTTTTTT; CDR3: CASSAGQGAEKLFF
V: TRBV14; size: .; J: TRBJ1-1; D: TRBD1; DNA: TGTGCCAGCAGCCAAGGGGGACAGGCCCAAGCTTTCTTT; CDR3: CASSQGGQAQAFF
V: TRBV5-8; size: .; J: TRBJ1-2; D: .; DNA: TGTGCCAGCAGTGAAATAACAGGGAGTTTGGACTATGGCTACACCTTC; CDR3: CASSEITGSLDYGYTF
V: TRBV5-1; size: .; J: TRBJ1-6; D: TRBD1; DNA: TGCGCCAGCACCGGCGGGACAGGGACTTCACCCCTCCACTTT; CDR3: CASTGGTGTSPLHF
V: TRBV10-3; size: .; J: TRBJ1-4; D: .; DNA: TGTGCCATCAGTGAGAACGGGGTAGGGAGGGATGAAAAACTGTTTTTT; CDR3: CAISENGVGRDEKLFF
V: TRBV5-1; size: .; J: TRBJ1-1; D: .; DNA: TGCGCCAGCAGCTTTTCGTACGAGGGCGGTGAAGCTTTCTTT; CDR3: CASSFSYEGGEAFF
V: TRBV6-2/TRBV6-3; size: .; J: TRBJ1-2; D: .; DNA: TGTGCCAGCAGTTGGACACGTACTGGCTACACCTTC; CDR3: CASSWTRTGYTF
V: TRBV7-2; size: .; J: TRBJ1-6; D: .; DNA: TGTGCCAGCACGAAAAGGGACACGGATAATTCACCCCTCCACTTT; CDR3: CASTKRDTDNSPLHF
V: TRBV7-9; size: .; J: TRBJ2-3; D: .; DNA: TGTGCCAGCAGCCCCCGGAGCGATACGCAGTATTTT; CDR3: CASSPRSDTQYF
V: TRBV24-1; size: .; J: TRBJ1-5; D: .; DNA: TGTGCCACCGCCCGGGGGAGGGATCAGCCCCAGCATTTT; CDR3: CATARGRDQPQHF
V: TRBV4-3; size: .; J: TRBJ2-3; D: .; DNA: TGCGCCAGCAGCCAAGAGTGGCAGGGAGGCGATACGCAGTATTTT; CDR3: CASSQEWQGGDTQYF
V: TRBV9; size: .; J: TRBJ2-3; D: .; DNA: TGTGCCAGCAGCGTAGGAGGGCGGTCACCCACAGATACGCAGTATTTT; CDR3: CASSVGGRSPTDTQYF
V: TRBV19; size: .; J: TRBJ1-2; D: .; DNA: TGTGCCAGTTGGGGCAAGACAGGAGCATTCTATGGCTACACCTTC; CDR3: CASWGKTGAFYGYTF
V: TRBV29-1; size: once; J: TRBJ2-2; D: TRBD1; DNA: TGCAGCGTTGTAGCCCAGGGGGCAGCCGGGGAGCTGTTTTTT; CDR3: CSVVAQGAAGELFF
V: TRBV23-1; size: once; J: TRBJ2-5; D: TRBD1; DNA: TGCGCCAGCAGTCCATTGACAGGGGGGGAAGAGACCCAGTACTTC; CDR3: CASSPLTGGEETQYF
V: TRBV20-1; size: .; J: TRBJ1-5; D: TRBD1; DNA: TGCAGTGCTAGTTTTCCGGGACAGGGCAATCAGCCCCAGCATTTT; CDR3: CSASFPGQGNQPQHF
V: TRBV9; size: once; J: TRBJ2-1; D: .; DNA: TGTGCCAGCAGCGTACAGGCGGGGTCCAATGAGCAGTTCTTC; CDR3: CASSVQAGSNEQFF
V: TRBV7-2; size: few; J: TRBJ1-5; D: .; DNA: TGTGCCAGCAGCTTAAGAGGCACCTTCTATGATCAGCCCCAGCATTTT; CDR3: CASSLRGTFYDQPQHF
V: TRBV5-4; size: .; J: TRBJ2-3; D: TRBD1; DNA: TGTGCCAGCAGCCCAAAGACAGGGATAGATACGCAGTATTTT; CDR3: CASSPKTGIDTQYF
V: TRBV7-2; size: .; J: TRBJ1-1; D: TRBD1; DNA: TGTGCCAGCAGCTTAGATTGGGGGACAGGGGGTACGGCTTTCTTT; CDR3: CASSLDWGTGGTAFF
V: TRBV7-2; size: .; J: TRBJ2-1; D: .; DNA: TGTGCCAGCAGCTTAGCGGGGAGATCCTACAATGAGCAGTTCTTC; CDR3: CASSLAGRSYNEQFF
V: TRBV6-2/TRBV6-3; size: .; J: TRBJ2-2; D: .; DNA: TGTGCCAGCAGTTTAATTTCTTTTAGGGGCACCGGGGAGCTGTTTTTT; CDR3: CASSLISFRGTGELFF
V: TRBV27; size: few; J: TRBJ1-2; D: .; DNA: TGTGCCAGCAGGCGATCTAACTATGGCTACACCTTC; CDR3: CASRRSNYGYTF
V: TRBV27; size: .; J: TRBJ2-1; D: TRBD2; DNA: TGTGCCAGCAGTTTGGGACTAGCCTATGAGCAGTTCTTC; CDR3: CASSLGLAYEQFF
V: TRBV6-5; size: .; J: TRBJ1-1; D: .; DNA: TGTGCCAGCACGAGCCAGGGAAACACTGAAGCTTTCTTT; CDR3: CASTSQGNTEAFF
V: TRBV9; size: .; J: TRBJ1-3; D: TRBD1; DNA: TGTGCCAGCAGCGTCCGGACAGGAATCGGTGGAAACACCATATATTTT; CDR3: CASSVRTGIGGNTIYF
V: TRBV7-9; size: .; J: TRBJ2-2; D: .; DNA: TGTGCCAGCAGCTTAATCGCAGACACCGGGGAGCTGTTTTTT; CDR3: CASSLIADTGELFF
V: TRBV2; size: few; J: TRBJ1-5; D: TRBD1; DNA: TGTGCCAGCAGCAGGGGGTCCAGGGAGCCCCAGCATTTT; CDR3: CASSRGSREPQHF
V: TRBV9; size: .; J: TRBJ2-1; D: TRBD2; DNA: TGTGCCAGCAGCCTCCTCCCGGATGTAGCGGGCCGTTACAATGAGCAGTTCTTC; CDR3: CASSLLPDVAGRYNEQFF
V: TRBV30; size: .; J: TRBJ1-2; D: TRBD1; DNA: TGTGCCTGGAGCCCGTCGGGACAGGGGGTTAACTATGGCTACACCTTC; CDR3: CAWSPSGQGVNYGYTF
V: TRBV7-2; size: once; J: TRBJ1-1; D: TRBD1; DNA: TGTGCCAGCAGCCAGGACAGGGGGCTCCCCGAAGCTTTCTTT; CDR3: CASSQDRGLPEAFF
V: TRBV18; size: .; J: TRBJ1-1; D: .; DNA: TGTGCCAGCTCACGACCGGGAGTCATGAACACTGAAGCTTTCTTT; CDR3: CASSRPGVMNTEAFF
V: TRBV5-1; size: once; J: TRBJ1-2; D: TRBD1; DNA: TGCGCCAGCAGCTTGGCGCAGACAGGGTATGGCTACACCTTC; CDR3: CASSLAQTGYGYTF
V: TRBV25-1; size: .; J: TRBJ2-5; D: TRBD2; DNA: TGTGCCAGCACTAGGACTAGCGGGGGTCCGGAGACCCAGTACTTC; CDR3: CASTRTSGGPETQYF
V: TRBV30; size: .; J: TRBJ1-2; D: .; DNA: TGTGCCTGGAGTGTATCCGGGGAGAAGGGCTACACCTTC; CDR3: CAWSVSGEKGYTF